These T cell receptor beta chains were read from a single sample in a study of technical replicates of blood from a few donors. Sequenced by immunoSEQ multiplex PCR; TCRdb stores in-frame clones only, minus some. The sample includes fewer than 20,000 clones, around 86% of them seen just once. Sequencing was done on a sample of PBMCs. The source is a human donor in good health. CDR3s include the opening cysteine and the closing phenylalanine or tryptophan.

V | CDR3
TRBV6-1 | CASSKTSGRPDEQFF
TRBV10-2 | CASSEPDNRGWSDEQYF
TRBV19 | CASTPYPHGGSYGYTF
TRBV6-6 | CASSYGFRYEQFF
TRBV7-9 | CASSPGLLSLLNTEAFF
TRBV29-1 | CSVEGAGGRLMNTEAFF
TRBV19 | CASSMVGGGQETQYF
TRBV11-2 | CASSLAYDTQYF
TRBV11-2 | CASSWDRANVEQYF
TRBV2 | CASSGVPSSYNEQFF
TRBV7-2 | CASSFAAAGTRNQPQHF
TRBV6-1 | CASSELPWTGGYEQYF
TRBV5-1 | CASSLGGTSAGHTDTQYF
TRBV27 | CASSLSVAGLAGVTDTQYF
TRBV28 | CASNSPSYNEQFF
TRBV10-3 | CAISESGASTGHNQPQHF
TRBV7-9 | CASSQGLAGGGYNEQFF
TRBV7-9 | CASSLRGRTATAGETQYF
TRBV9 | CASSVAYVAGGETQYF
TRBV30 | CAWSGPRSGRGDTQYF
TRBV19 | CASKGTSGGETQYF
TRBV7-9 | CASSLGGYRGRPEDTQYF
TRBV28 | CASVRRDTEAFF
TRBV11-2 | CASSLGGGEQFF
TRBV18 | CASSPPGGDYYEQYF
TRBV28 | CASSSIRTSGSTDTQYF
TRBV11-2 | CASSFTEGTDTQYF
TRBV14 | CASSQDRTGLYEQYF
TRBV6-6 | CASSYSRIGGRSGYTF
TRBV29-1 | CSAGGDASGSRNEQFF
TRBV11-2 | CASSFWGRGPDTQYF
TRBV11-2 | CASSFRRGSKFTNEAFF
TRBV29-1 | CSARTDYQPQHF
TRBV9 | CASSVGGGTGMANEQFF
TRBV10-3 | CAIQQEGSNEQFF
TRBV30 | CACTSATDTQYF
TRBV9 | CASSVGSSYNEQFF
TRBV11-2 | CASRTGTTNTGELFF
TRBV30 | CAWTPQGWGENTGELFF
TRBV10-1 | CASSQFRDRSSGNTIYF
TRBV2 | CASSVGGAGNTIYF
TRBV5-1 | CASSLTGGRNTEAFF
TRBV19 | CASSGTGGNEQFF
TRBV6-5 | CASSQPTGGADGYTF
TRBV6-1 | CASSDPGLWDYGYTF
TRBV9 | CASSLGTSGRFGSYEQYF
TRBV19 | CASSLGGGGYNEQFF
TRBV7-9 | CASSNAGTSVKETQYF